This T cell receptor (beta chain) was captured in a study of blood T cell repertoires in COVID-19. Study information: Material from acute and convalescent COVID-19 was sourced from the United States, Italy and Spain. PBMCs, B-cell-depleted T cells, or T cells were the source of the cDNA or gDNA that made up the material.

Original methodology: The assay estimated nucleated cells by amplifying reference gene primers. Libraries were prepared by immunoSEQ multiplex PCR; TCRdb keeps only in-frame clonotypes and omits some of them. V, J and clone size are those of that table, while D and trimming were read from the DNA. Of about 36,000 clones listed, 85% are singletons. From germline, CDR1 is MNHEY and CDR2 SVGAGI. The trim removed 0 bases at V and 4 bases at J, leaving 3 bases unmatched. This CDR3 spans 16 amino acids. The chain is built from TRBV6-5 and TRBJ2-7; 13 bases line up with TRBD2. The sequence was collected from a human donor in a cohort sampled during active COVID-19. The sample consisted of peripheral blood. The CDR3 bases are TGTGCCAGCAGTTACTCAGTGACTAGCGGGGGGTACGAGCAGTACTTC. Amino acids: CASSYSVTSGGYEQYF.